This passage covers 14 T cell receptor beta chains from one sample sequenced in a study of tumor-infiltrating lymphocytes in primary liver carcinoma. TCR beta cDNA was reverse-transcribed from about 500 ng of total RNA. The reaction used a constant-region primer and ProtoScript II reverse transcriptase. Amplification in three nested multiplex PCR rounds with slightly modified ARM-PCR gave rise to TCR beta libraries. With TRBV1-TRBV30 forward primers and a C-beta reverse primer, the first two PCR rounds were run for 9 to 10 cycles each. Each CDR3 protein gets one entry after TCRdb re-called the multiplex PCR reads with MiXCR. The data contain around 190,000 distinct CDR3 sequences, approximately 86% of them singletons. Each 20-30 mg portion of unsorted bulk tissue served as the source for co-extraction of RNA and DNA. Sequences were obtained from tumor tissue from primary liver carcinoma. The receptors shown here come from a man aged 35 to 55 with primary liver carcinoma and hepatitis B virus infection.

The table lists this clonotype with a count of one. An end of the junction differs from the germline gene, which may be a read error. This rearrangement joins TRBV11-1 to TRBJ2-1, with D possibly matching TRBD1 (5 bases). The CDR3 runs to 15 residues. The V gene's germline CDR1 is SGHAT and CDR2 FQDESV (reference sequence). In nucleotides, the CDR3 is TGTGCTAGCAGCTTCCAGGGAACGCTAGACAATGAGCAGTTCTTC. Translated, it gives CASSFQGTLDNEQFF. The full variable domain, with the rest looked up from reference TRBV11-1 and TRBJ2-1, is EAEVAQSPRYKITEKSQAVAFWCDPISGHATLYWYRQILGQGPELLVQFQDESVVDDSQLPKDRFSAERLKGVDSTLKIQPAELGDSAMYLCASSFQGTLDNEQFFGPGTRLTVL.

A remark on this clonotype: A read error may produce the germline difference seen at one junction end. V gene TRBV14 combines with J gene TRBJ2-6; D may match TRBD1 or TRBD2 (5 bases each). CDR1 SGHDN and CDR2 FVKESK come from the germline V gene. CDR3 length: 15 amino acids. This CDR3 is CASSQGAAGANVMTF. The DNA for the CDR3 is TGTGCCAGCAGCCAAGGCGCAGCCGGGGCCAACGTCATGACTTTC. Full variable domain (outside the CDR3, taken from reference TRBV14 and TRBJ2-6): EAGVTQFPSHSVIEKGQTVTLRCDPISGHDNLYWYRRVMGKEIKFLLHFVKESKQDESGMPNNRFLAERTGGTYSTLKVQPAELEDSGVYFCASSQGAAGANVMTFGAGSRLTVL.

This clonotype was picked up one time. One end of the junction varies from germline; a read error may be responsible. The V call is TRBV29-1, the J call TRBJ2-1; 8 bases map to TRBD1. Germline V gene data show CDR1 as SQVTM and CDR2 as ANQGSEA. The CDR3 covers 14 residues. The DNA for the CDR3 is TGCTGCGTTGAAGTGATGCAGGGGGCGAGTGGGCAGTTCTTC. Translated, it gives CCVEVMQGASGQFF.

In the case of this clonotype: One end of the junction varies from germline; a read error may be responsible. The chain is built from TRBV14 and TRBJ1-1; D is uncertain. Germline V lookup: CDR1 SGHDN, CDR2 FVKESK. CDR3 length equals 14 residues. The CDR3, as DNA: TGTGCCAGCAGCCAAGCAGATTTGAATAATGAAGATTTCTTT. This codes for CASSQADLNNEDFF. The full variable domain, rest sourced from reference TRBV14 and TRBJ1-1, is EAGVTQFPSHSVIEKGQTVTLRCDPISGHDNLYWYRRVMGKEIKFLLHFVKESKQDESGMPNNRFLAERTGGTYSTLKVQPAELEDSGVYFCASSQADLNNEDFFGQGTRLTVV.

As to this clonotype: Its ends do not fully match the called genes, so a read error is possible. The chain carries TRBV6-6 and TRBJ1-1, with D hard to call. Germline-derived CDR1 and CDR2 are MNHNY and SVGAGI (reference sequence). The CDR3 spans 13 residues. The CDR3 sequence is CTSSRHMCTEAFF. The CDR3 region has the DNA TGTACCAGCAGCCGACACATGTGCACTGAAGCTTTCTTT.

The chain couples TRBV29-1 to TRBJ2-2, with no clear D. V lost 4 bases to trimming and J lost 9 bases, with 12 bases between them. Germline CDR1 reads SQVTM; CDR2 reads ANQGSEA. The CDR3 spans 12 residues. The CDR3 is CSVAKWTWELFF. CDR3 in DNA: TGCAGCGTTGCAAAGTGGACCTGGGAGCTGTTTTTT.

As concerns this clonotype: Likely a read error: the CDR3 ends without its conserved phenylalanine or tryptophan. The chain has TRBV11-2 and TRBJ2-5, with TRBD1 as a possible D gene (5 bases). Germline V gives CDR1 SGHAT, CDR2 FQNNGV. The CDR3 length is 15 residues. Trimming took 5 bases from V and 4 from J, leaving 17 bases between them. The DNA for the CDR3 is TGTGCCAGCAGCCCCGTGGGGCTAGACCCAGAGACCCAGTACATC. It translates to CASSPVGLDPETQYI.

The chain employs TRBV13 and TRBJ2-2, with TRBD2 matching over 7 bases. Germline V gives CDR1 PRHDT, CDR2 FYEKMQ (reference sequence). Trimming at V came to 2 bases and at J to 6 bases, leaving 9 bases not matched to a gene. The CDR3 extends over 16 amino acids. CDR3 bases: TGTGCCAGCAGCTTAAGACTAGAGGGAGGGCCCGGGGAGCTGTTTTTT. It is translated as CASSLRLEGGPGELFF.

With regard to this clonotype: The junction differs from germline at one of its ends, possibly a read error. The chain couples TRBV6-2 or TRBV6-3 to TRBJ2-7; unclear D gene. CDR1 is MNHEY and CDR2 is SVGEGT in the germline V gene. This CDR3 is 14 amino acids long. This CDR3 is CASSYPSISYKQYF. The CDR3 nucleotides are TGTGCCAGCAGTTACCCCTCAATCTCCTACAAGCAGTACTTC.

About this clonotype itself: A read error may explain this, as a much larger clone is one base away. CDR3 protein: CASSFAGGNSYEQYF. CDR3 nucleotides: TGTGCCAGCAGCTTCGCGGGCGGGAACTCCTACGAGCAGTACTTC. The chain employs TRBV7-9 and TRBJ2-7; the D gene is possibly TRBD2 (6 bases). CDR3 size: 15 residues. CDR1 and CDR2 (germline): SEHNR, FQNEAQ (reference sequence). V was trimmed by 3 bases and J by 0 bases, leaving 12 bases between them.

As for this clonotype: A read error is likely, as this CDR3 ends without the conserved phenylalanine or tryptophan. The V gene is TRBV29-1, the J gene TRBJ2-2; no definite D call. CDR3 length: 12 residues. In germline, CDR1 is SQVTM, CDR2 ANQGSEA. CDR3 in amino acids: CSVAPNAGELFI. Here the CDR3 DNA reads TGCAGCGTTGCGCCGAACGCCGGGGAGCTGTTTATT.

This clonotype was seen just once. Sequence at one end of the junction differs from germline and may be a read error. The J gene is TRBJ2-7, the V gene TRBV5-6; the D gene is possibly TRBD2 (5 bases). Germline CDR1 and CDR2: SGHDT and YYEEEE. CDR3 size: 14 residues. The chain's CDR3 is CASSMGAGSYEQYF. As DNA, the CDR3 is TGTGCCAGCAGCATGGGAGCAGGTTCCTACGAGCAGTATTTC.

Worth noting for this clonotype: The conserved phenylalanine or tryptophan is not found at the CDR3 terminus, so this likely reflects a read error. CDR3 in amino acids: CSAPGQLVADAFV. CDR3 DNA sequence: TGCAGCGCTCCGGGACAGCTGGTGGCTGATGCTTTCGTT. The chain has TRBV29-1 and TRBJ1-1; 7 bases are a match to TRBD1. Germline assignment: CDR1 SQVTM and CDR2 ANQGSEA. This CDR3 region has 13 residues.

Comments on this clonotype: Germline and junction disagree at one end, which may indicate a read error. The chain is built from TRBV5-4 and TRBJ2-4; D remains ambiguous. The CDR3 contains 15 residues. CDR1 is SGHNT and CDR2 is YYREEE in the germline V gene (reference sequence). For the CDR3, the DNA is TGTGCCAGCAGCTCCCCTAGTAGCAACAAAACCATTCAGTACTTT. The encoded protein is CASSSPSSNKTIQYF.